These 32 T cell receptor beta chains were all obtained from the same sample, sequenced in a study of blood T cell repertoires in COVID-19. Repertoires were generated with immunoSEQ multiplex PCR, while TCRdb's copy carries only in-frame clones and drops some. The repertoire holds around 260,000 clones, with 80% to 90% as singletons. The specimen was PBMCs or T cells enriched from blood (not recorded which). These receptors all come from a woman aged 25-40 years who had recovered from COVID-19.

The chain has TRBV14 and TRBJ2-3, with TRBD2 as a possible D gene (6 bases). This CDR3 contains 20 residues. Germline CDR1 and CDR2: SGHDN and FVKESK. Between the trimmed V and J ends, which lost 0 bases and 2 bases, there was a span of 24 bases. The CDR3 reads CASSQDHLDYGAVDTDTQYF. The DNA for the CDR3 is TGTGCCAGCAGCCAAGATCATCTGGACTACGGGGCTGTTGACACAGATACGCAGTATTTT.

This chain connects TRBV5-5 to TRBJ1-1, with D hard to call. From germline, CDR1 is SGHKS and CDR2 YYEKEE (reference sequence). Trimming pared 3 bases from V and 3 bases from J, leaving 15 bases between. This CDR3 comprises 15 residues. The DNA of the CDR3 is TGTGCCAGCAGCTGGAGGGCAGATTACTACACTGAAGCTTTCTTT. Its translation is CASSWRADYYTEAFF.

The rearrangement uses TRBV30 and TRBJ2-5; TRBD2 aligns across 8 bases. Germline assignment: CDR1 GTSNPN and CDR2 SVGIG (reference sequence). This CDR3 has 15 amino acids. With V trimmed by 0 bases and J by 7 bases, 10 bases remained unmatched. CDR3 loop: CAWSVAGEGSGTQYF. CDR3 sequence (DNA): TGTGCCTGGAGTGTAGCGGGAGAAGGTTCGGGGACCCAGTACTTC. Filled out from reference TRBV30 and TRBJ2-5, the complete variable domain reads SQTIHQWPATLVQPVGSPLSLECTVEGTSNPNLYWYRQAAGRGLQLLFYSVGIGQISSEVPQNLSASRPQDRQFILSSKKLLLSDSGFYLCAWSVAGEGSGTQYFGPGTRLLVL.

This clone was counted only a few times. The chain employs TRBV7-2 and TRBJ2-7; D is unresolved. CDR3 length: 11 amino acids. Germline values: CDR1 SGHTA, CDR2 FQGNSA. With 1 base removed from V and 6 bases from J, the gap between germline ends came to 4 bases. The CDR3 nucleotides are TGTGCCAGCAGCTTAGTTATCGAGCAGTACTTC. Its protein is CASSLVIEQYF.

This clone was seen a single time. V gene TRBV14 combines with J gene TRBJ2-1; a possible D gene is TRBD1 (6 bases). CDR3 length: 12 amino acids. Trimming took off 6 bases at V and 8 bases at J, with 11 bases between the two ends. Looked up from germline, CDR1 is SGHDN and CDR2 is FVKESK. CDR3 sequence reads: CASRQGWDEQFF. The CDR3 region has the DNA TGTGCCAGCAGACAGGGTTGGGATGAGCAGTTCTTC.

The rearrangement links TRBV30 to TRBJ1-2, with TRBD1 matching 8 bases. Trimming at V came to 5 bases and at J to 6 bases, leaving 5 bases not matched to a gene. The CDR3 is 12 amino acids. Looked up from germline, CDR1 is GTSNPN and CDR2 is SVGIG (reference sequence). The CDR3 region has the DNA TGTGCCTGGTTCGGACAGGGCCATGGCTACACCTTC. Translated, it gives CAWFGQGHGYTF.

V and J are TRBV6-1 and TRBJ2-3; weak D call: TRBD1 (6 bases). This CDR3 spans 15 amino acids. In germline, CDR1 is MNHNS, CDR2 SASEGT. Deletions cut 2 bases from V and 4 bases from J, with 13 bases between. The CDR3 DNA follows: TGTGCCAGCAGTGAAACGGCAGGGGCGTCAGATACGCAGTATTTT. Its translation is CASSETAGASDTQYF.

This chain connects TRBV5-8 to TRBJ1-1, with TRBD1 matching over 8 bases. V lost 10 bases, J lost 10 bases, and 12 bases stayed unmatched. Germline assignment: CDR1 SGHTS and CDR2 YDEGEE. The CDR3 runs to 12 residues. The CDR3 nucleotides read TGTGCCGACCTCGACAGGGGAGGACCAGCTTTCTTT. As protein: CADLDRGGPAFF.

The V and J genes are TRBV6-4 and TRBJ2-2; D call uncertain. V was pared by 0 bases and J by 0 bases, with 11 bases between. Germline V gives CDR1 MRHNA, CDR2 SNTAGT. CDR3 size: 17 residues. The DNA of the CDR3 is TGTGCCAGCAGTGACTCACACGAATTCGCGAACACCGGGGAGCTGTTTTTT. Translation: CASSDSHEFANTGELFF.

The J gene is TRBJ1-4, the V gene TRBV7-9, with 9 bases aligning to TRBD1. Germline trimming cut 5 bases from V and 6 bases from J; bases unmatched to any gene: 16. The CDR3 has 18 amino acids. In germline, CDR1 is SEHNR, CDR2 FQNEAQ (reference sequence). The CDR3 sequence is CASSPAPGTGREDEKLFF. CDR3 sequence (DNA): TGTGCCAGCAGCCCGGCTCCCGGGACAGGGCGAGAGGATGAAAAACTGTTTTTT.

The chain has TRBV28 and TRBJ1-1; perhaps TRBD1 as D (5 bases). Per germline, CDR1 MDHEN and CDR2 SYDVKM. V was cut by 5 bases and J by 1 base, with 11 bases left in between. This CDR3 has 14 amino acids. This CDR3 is CASSLLRGNTEAFF. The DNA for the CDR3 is TGTGCCAGCAGTCTACTAAGGGGGAACACTGAAGCTTTCTTT.

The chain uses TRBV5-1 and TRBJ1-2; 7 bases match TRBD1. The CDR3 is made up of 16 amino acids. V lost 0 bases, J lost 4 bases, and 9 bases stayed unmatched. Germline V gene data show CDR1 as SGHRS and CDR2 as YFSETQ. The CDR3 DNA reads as TGCGCCAGCAGCTTGGGAGGACAGGCTTCGAGCTATGGCTACACCTTC. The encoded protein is CASSLGGQASSYGYTF.

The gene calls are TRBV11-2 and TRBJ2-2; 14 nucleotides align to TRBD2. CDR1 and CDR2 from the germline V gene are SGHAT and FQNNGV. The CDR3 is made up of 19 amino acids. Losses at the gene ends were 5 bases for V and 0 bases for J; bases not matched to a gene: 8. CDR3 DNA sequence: TGTGCCAGCAGCCCGCGACTAGCGGGAGGGCGAACGAACACCGGGGAGCTGTTTTTT. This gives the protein CASSPRLAGGRTNTGELFF.

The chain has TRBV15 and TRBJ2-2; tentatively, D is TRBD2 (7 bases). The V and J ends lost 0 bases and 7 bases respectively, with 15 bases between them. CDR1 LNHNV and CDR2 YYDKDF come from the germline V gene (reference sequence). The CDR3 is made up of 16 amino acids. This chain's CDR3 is CATSRDFRGAHGELFF. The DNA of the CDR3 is TGTGCCACCAGCAGAGATTTCCGGGGGGCTCACGGGGAGCTGTTTTTT.

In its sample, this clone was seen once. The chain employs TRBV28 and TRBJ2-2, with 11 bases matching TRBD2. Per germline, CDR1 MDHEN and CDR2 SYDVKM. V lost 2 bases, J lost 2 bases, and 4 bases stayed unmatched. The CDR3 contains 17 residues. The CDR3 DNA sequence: TGTGCCAGCAGTTTAATCCTAGCGGGGGGAAACACCGGGGAGCTGTTTTTT. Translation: CASSLILAGGNTGELFF.

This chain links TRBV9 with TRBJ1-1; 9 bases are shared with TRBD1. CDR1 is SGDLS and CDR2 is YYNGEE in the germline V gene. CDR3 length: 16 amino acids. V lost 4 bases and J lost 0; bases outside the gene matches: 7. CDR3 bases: TGTGCCAGCAGCCCCGACAGGGGGACCATGAACACTGAAGCTTTCTTT. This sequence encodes CASSPDRGTMNTEAFF.

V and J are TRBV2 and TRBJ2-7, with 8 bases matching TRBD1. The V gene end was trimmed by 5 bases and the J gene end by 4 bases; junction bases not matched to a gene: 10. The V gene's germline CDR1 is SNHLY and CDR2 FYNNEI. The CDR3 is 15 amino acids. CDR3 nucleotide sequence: TGTGCCAGCAGTCCCCAACGGACAGGGACGTACGAGCAGTACTTC. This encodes CASSPQRTGTYEQYF. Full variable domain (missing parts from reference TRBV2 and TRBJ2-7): EPEVTQTPSHQVTQMGQEVILRCVPISNHLYFYWYRQILGQKVEFLVSFYNNEISEKSEIFDDQFSVERPDGSNFTLKIRSTKLEDSAMYFCASSPQRTGTYEQYFGPGTRLTVT.

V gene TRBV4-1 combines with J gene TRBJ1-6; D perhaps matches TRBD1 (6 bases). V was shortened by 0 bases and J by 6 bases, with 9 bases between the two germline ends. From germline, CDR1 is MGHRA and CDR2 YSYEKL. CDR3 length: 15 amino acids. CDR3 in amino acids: CASSQDVGANSPLHF. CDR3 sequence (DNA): TGCGCCAGCAGCCAAGACGTGGGGGCTAATTCACCCCTCCACTTT.

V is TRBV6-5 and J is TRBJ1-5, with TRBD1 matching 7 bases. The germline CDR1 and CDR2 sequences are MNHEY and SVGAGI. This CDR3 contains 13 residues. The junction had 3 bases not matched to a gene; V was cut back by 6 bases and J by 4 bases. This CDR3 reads CASSPTGNQPQHF. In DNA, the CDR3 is TGTGCCAGCAGCCCGACAGGGAATCAGCCCCAGCATTTT.

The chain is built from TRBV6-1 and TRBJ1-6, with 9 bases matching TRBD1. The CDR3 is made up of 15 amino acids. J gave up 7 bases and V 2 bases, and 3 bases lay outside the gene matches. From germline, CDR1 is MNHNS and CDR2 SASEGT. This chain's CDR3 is CASSELGQGNSPLHF. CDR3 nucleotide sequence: TGTGCCAGCAGTGAATTGGGACAGGGAAATTCACCCCTCCACTTT.

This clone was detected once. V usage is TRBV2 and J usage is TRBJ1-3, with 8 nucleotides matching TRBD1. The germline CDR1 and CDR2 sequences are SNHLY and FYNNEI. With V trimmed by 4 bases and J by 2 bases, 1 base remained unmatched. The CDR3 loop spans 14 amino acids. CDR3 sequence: CASSVQGAGNTIYF. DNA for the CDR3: TGTGCCAGCAGTGTACAGGGGGCTGGAAACACCATATATTTT.

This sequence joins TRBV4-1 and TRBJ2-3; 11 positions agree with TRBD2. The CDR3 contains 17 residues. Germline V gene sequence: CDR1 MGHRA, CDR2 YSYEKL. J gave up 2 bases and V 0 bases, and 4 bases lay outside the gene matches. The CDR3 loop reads CASSQEWTSGPTDTQYF. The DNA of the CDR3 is TGCGCCAGCAGCCAAGAGTGGACTAGCGGGCCCACAGATACGCAGTATTTT.

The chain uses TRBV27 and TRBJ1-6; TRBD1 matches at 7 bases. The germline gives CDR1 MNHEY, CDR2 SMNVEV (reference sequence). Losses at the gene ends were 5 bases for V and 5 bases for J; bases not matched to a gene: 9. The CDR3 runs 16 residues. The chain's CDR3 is CASSPLGGRDNSPLHF. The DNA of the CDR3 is TGTGCCAGCAGTCCCCTAGGGGGCCGGGATAATTCACCCCTCCACTTT.

CDR3: CASSPRTWSSYNSPLHF. The CDR3 DNA reads as TGTGCCAGCAGCCCTAGGACATGGAGCTCCTATAATTCACCCCTCCACTTT. The rearrangement uses TRBV28 and TRBJ1-6; weak D call: TRBD1 (5 bases). The CDR3 runs 17 residues. Trimming pared 6 bases from V and 0 bases from J, leaving 15 bases between. The germline gives CDR1 MDHEN, CDR2 SYDVKM.

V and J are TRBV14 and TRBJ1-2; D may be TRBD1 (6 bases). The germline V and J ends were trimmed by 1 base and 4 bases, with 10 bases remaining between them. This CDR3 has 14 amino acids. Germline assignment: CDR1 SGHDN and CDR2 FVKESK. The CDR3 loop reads CASSQVQGFYGYTF. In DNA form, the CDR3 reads TGTGCCAGCAGCCAAGTCCAGGGGTTCTATGGCTACACCTTC. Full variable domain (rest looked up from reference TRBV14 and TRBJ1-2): EAGVTQFPSHSVIEKGQTVTLRCDPISGHDNLYWYRRVMGKEIKFLLHFVKESKQDESGMPNNRFLAERTGGTYSTLKVQPAELEDSGVYFCASSQVQGFYGYTFGSGTRLTVV.

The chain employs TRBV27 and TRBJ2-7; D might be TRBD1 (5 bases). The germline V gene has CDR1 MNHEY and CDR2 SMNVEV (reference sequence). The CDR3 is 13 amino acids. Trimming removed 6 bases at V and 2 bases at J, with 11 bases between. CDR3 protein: CASSSDRAYEQYF. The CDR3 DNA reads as TGTGCCAGCAGCTCCGACAGAGCCTACGAGCAGTACTTC.

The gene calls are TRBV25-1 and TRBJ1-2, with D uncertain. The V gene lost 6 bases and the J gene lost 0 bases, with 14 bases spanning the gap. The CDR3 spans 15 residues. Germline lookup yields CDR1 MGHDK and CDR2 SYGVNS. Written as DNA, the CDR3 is TGTGCCAGCAGCCAAGGACTCTCCGCTAACTATGGCTACACCTTC. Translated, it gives CASSQGLSANYGYTF.

The CDR3 region is CASSADSNGQGGTYGYTF. CDR3 DNA: TGTGCCAGCAGCGCGGATTCAAACGGACAGGGGGGAACCTATGGCTACACCTTC. The chain combines TRBV9 with TRBJ1-2; 10 nucleotides agree with TRBD1. V lost 3 bases, J lost 4 bases, and 15 bases stayed unmatched. The CDR3 totals 18 residues. In germline, CDR1 is SGDLS, CDR2 YYNGEE.

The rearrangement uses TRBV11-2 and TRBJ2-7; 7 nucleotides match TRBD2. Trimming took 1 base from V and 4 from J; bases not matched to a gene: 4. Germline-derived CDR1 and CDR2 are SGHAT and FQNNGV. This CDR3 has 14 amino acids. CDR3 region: CASSLASGGYEQYF. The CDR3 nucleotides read TGTGCCAGCAGCTTAGCCTCGGGAGGTTACGAGCAGTACTTC.

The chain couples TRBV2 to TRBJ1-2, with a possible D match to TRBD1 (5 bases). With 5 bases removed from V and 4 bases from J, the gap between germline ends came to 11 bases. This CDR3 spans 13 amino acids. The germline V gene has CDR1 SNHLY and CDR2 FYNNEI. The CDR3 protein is CASSFDSIYGYTF. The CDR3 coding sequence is TGTGCCAGCAGTTTCGACAGCATCTATGGCTACACCTTC.

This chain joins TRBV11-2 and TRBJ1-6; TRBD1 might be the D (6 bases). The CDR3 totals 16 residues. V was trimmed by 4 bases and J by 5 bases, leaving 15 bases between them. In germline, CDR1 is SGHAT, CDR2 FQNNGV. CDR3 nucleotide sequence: TGTGCCAGCAGCTCTGGATCGGACAGCAATAATTCACCCCTCCACTTT. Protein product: CASSSGSDSNNSPLHF.

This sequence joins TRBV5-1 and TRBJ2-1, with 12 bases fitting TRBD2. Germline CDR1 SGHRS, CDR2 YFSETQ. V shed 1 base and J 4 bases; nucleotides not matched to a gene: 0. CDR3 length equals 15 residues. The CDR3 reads CASSLLAGGYNEQFF. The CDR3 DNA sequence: TGCGCCAGCAGCTTGCTAGCGGGGGGGTACAATGAGCAGTTCTTC. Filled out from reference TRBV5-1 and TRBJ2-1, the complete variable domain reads KAGVTQTPRYLIKTRGQQVTLSCSPISGHRSVSWYQQTPGQGLQFLFEYFSETQRNKGNFPGRFSGRQFSNSRSEMNVSTLELGDSALYLCASSLLAGGYNEQFFGPGTRLTVL.